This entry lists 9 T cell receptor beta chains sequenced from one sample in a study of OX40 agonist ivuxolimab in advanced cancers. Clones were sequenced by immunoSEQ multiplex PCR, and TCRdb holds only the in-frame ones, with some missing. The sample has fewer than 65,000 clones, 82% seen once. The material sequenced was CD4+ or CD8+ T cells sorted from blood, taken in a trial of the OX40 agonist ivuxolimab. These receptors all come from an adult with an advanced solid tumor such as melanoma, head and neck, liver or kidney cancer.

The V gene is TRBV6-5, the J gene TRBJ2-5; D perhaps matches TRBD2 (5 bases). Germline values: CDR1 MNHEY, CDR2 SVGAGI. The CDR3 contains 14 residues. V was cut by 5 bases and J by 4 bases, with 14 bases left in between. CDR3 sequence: CASSAGWAGETQYF. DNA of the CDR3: TGTGCCAGCAGTGCGGGTTGGGCGGGAGAGACCCAGTACTTC.

The CDR3 sequence: CASSEVIGPGGYTF. The CDR3 nucleotides read TGTGCCAGCAGTGAAGTAATAGGGCCGGGTGGCTACACCTTC. The rearrangement uses TRBV6-1 and TRBJ1-2; D not certain. The CDR3 is made up of 14 amino acids. Looked up from germline, CDR1 is MNHNS and CDR2 is SASEGT. V lost 1 base to trimming and J lost 7 bases, with 13 bases between them.

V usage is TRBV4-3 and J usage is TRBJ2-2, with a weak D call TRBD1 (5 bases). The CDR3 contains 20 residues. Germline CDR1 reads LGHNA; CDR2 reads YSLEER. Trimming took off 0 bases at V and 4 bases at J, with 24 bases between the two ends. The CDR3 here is CASSQDLWAWGGQGTGELFF. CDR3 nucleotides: TGCGCCAGCAGCCAAGATCTGTGGGCTTGGGGCGGCCAGGGCACCGGGGAGCTGTTTTTT.

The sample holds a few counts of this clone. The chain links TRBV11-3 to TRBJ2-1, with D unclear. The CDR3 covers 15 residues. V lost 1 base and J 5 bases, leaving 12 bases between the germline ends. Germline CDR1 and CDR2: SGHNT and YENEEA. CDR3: CASSLGQGFNNEQFF. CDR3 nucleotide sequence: TGTGCCAGCAGCTTAGGACAAGGGTTCAACAATGAGCAGTTCTTC.

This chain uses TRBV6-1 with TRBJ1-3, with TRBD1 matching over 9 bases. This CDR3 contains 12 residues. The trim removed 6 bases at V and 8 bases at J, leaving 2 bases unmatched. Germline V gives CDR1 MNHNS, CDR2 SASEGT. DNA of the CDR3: TGTGCCAGCAGGGACAGGGGATACACCATATATTTT. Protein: CASRDRGYTIYF.

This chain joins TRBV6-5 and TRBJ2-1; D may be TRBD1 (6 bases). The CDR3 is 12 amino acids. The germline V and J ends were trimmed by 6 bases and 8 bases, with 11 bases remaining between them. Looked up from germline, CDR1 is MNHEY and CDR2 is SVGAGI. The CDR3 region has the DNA TGTGCCAGCAGGTCTCAGGGGTATGAGCAGTTCTTC. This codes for CASRSQGYEQFF.

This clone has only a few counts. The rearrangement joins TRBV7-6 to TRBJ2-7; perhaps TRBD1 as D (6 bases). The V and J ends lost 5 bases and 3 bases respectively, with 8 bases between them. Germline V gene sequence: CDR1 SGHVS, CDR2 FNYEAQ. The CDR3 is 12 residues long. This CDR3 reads CASSEQGYEQYF. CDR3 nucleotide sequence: TGTGCCAGCAGCGAACAGGGCTACGAGCAGTACTTC.

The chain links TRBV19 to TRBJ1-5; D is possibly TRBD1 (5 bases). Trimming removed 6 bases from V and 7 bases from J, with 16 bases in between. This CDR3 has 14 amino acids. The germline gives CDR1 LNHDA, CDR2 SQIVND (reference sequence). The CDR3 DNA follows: TGTGCCAGTAGGGAAGGGAGGGGAGGACAGCCCCAGCATTTT. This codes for CASREGRGGQPQHF.

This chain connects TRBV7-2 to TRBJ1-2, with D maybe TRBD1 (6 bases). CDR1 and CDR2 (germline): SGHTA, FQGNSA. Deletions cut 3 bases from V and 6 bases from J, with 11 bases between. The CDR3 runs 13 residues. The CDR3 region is CASSFRRGDGYTF. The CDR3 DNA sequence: TGTGCCAGCAGCTTCCGCAGGGGTGATGGCTACACCTTC. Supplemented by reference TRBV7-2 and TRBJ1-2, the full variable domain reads GAGVSQSPSNKVTEKGKDVELRCDPISGHTALYWYRQSLGQGLEFLIYFQGNSAPDKSGLPSDRFSAERTGGSVSTLTIQRTQQEDSAVYLCASSFRRGDGYTFGSGTRLTVV.